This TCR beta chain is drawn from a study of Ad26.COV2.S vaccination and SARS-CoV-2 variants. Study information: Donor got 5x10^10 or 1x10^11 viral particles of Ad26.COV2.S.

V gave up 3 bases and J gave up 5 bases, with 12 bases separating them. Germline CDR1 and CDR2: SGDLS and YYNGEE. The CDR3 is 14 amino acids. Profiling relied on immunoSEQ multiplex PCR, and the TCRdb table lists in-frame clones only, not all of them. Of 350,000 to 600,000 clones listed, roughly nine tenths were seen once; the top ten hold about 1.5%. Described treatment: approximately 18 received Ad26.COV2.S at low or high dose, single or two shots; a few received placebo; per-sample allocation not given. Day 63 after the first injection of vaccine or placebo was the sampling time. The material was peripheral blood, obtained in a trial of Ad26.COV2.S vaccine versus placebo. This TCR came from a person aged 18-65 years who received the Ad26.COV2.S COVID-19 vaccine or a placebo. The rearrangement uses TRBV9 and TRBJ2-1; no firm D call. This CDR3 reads CASSASVRNNEQFF. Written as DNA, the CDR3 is TGTGCCAGCAGCGCCTCCGTTCGGAACAATGAGCAGTTCTTC. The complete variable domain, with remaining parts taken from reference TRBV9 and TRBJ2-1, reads DSGVTQTPKHLITATGQRVTLRCSPRSGDLSVYWYQQSLDQGLQFLIQYYNGEERAKGNILERFSAQQFPDLHSELNLSSLELGDSALYFCASSASVRNNEQFFGPGTRLTVL.